Listed below are T cell receptor beta chains from one sample, sequenced in a study of blood T cell repertoires in COVID-19. TCRdb keeps only in-frame clones here, not all; method: immunoSEQ multiplex PCR. The sample consists of about 210,000 clones, around nine tenths of them appearing once. The sample was peripheral blood. The receptors derive from a man aged 18 to 29 with active or convalescent COVID-19. CDR3s include the opening cysteine and the closing phenylalanine or tryptophan. The D gene is left open where the match is weak. The size field is filled for only some rows; it gives once, few, many or a size class.

once	TRBV2	TRBJ1-2	.	TGTGCCAGCAGTCCAAGCCCGGACTATGGCTACACCTTC	CASSPSPDYGYTF
.	TRBV5-1	TRBJ1-2	TRBD1	TGCGCCAGCAGCTTGGGGGACAGGGGGAACTATGGCTACACCTTC	CASSLGDRGNYGYTF
.	TRBV7-2	TRBJ2-7	TRBD2	TGTGCCAGCAGCTCACCCACTAGCGGGAGGGTATTCGAGCAGTACTTC	CASSSPTSGRVFEQYF
once	TRBV14	TRBJ2-2	TRBD1	TGTGCCAGCAGCCAAGTTCAGGGGGCTAACACCGGGGAGCTGTTTTTT	CASSQVQGANTGELFF
.	TRBV5-8	TRBJ1-3	TRBD1	TGTGCCAGCAGCTTGTGGACAGGTCGCTCTGGAAACACCATATATTTT	CASSLWTGRSGNTIYF
.	TRBV6-1	TRBJ1-2	.	TGTGCCAGCAGTGAACAGGCAGGGAACTATGGCTACACCTTC	CASSEQAGNYGYTF
.	TRBV2	TRBJ1-2	.	TGTGCCAGCAGCGGAGAACAGGGCCTTGGCTACACCTTC	CASSGEQGLGYTF
.	TRBV5-4	TRBJ1-2	.	TGTGCCAGCAGCTTCCGAGATTTTAACTATGGCTACACCTTC	CASSFRDFNYGYTF
.	TRBV11-2	TRBJ2-5	TRBD2	TGTGCCAGCAGCTTAGCCGGGACTAGCGGGAGGGCCGGGGAGACCCAGTACTTC	CASSLAGTSGRAGETQYF
.	TRBV7-3	TRBJ2-1	TRBD1	TGTGCCAGCAGCCCACAGGGGGTGGCGGGCAATGAGCAGTTCTTC	CASSPQGVAGNEQFF
.	TRBV7-2	TRBJ2-7	.	TGTGCCAGCAGCTTCCAGGGGTCCCTGGGGGAGCAGTACTTC	CASSFQGSLGEQYF
.	TRBV18	TRBJ2-1	TRBD2	TGTGCCAGCTCCGGGACTACCGACAATGAGCAGTTCTTC	CASSGTTDNEQFF
.	TRBV3-1/TRBV3-2	TRBJ2-5	.	TGTGCCAGCAGCTACAGTAGTCAGCCGCGGGGAGAGACCCAGTACTTC	CASSYSSQPRGETQYF
few	TRBV19	TRBJ2-2	.	TGTGCCAGTAGTATAGCAGGAAACACCGGGGAGCTGTTTTTT	CASSIAGNTGELFF
.	TRBV5-1	TRBJ1-4	.	TGCGCCAGCAGCTTGGCGGGGGGGAATGAAAAACTGTTTTTT	CASSLAGGNEKLFF
.	TRBV12-3/TRBV12-4	TRBJ1-5	.	TGTGCCAGCAGTTCCCCTTCCCAGCCCCAGCATTTT	CASSSPSQPQHF
.	TRBV7-7	TRBJ2-1	.	TGTGCTAGCAGCTTGTCGTCCCACAGCAATGAGCAGTTCTTC	CASSLSSHSNEQFF
.	TRBV6-5	TRBJ2-3	.	TGTGCCAGCAGCGGGGGGCGGGAGTGGGATACGCAGTATTTT	CASSGGREWDTQYF
.	TRBV30	TRBJ1-6	TRBD1	TGTGCCTGGAGGCCACCTCGGACAGGGGTTGCCTCACCCCTCCACTTT	CAWRPPRTGVASPLHF
.	TRBV2	TRBJ2-7	.	TGTGCCAGCAAGGGGGACGTCTACGAGCAGTACTTC	CASKGDVYEQYF
.	TRBV4-2	TRBJ2-5	TRBD2	TGTGCCAGCAGCCCTAGCGGAAGACTCCAAGAGACCCAGTACTTC	CASSPSGRLQETQYF
.	TRBV6-5	TRBJ1-2	TRBD1	TGTGCCAGCAGTTACTCCACAGGGGGGAATGGCTACACCTTC	CASSYSTGGNGYTF
.	TRBV7-2	TRBJ1-2	.	TGTGCCAGCAGCTTAGTGGTATCGGCAGGGGTTGGCTACACCTTC	CASSLVVSAGVGYTF
.	TRBV11-2	TRBJ2-7	TRBD1	TGTGCCAGCAGGCCCGGGACAGGGGGATCCGTGGAGCAGTACTTC	CASRPGTGGSVEQYF
once	TRBV6-5	TRBJ2-1	.	TGTGCCAGCAGGCAGGGGAATGAGCAGTTCTTC	CASRQGNEQFF
.	TRBV4-1	TRBJ1-6	TRBD1	TGCGCCAGCAGCCAAGATTACTTCAGGGGGCGTACCGGGAATTCACCCCTCCACTTT	CASSQDYFRGRTGNSPLHF
.	TRBV7-2	TRBJ2-3	TRBD2	TGTGCCAGCAGCGTAGCGGGGATTAGCGGGATTTCGTCAGATACGCAGTATTTT	CASSVAGISGISSDTQYF
.	TRBV28	TRBJ1-4	.	TGTGCCAGCAGTTGGACGGGACAAGCTCCCGTAAAACTGTTTTTT	CASSWTGQAPVKLFF